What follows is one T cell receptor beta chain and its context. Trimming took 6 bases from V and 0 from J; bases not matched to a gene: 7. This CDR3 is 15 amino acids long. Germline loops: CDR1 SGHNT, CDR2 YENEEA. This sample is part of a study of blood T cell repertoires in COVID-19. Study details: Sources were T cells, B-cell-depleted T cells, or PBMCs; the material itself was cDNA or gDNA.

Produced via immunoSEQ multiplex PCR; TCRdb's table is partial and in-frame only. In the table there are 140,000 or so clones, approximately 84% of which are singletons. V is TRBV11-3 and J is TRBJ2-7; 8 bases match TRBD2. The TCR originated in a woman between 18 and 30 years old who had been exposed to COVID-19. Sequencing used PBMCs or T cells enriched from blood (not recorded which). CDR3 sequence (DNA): TGTGCCAGCAGTGTGGGACTAGTGTCCTCCTACGAGCAGTACTTC. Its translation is CASSVGLVSSYEQYF.